This T cell receptor beta chain originates from a study of breast tumors, draining lymph nodes, adjacent tissues. This clonotype has a count of ten or more. Its antigen is as yet unknown. Breast cancer patients provided tissue from their axillary draining lymph nodes. General study results and limits: Tumor and nontumor repertoires were significantly more similar in luminal-like than in basal-like breast cancer.

One entry per CDR3 protein results from TCRdb running MiXCR on the multiplex PCR reads. This sample yields some 130,000 distinct CDR3 sequences, of which about 20% are seen a single time; 2% to 2.5% belongs to the top ten. This sequence originates from a female donor with breast cancer. Some clones in this sample may be carry-over from other donors' samples. Sequencing input: axillary lymph node tissue.

This chain's CDR3 is CASSLGISSKNQYF. The CDR3 region has the DNA TGTGCCAGCAGTTTGGGAATCTCATCTAAGAATCAGTACTTC. The chain has TRBV6-5 and TRBJ2-7; D remains unclear. The CDR3 consists of 14 residues. V was trimmed by 4 bases and J by 10 bases, leaving 20 bases between them. CDR1 and CDR2 (germline): MNHEY, SVGAGI.